This paragraph reports one T cell receptor (beta chain). Other DNA sequences of this sample code for an identical CDR3. The data derive from a study of blood T cell repertoires in COVID-19. Across the study: Researchers got acute and convalescent COVID-19 samples from the United States, Italy and Spain. T cells, B-cell-depleted T cells, or PBMCs supplied cDNA or gDNA.

Generated by immunoSEQ multiplex PCR, the TCRdb table keeps only in-frame clones and is missing some. The sample includes about 370,000 clones, over 75% of them seen just once. With 6 bases clipped from V and 3 bases from J, the junction kept 2 bases outside the gene matches. The CDR3 is 13 residues long. Germline values: CDR1 LNHDA, CDR2 SQIVND (reference sequence). The rearrangement links TRBV19 to TRBJ2-7, with 10 bases identical to TRBD1. The sample taken for sequencing was peripheral blood. The clonotype comes from a woman between 25 and 40 years old with COVID-19, enrolled during active disease. CDR3 region: CASSRDRGYEQYF. The CDR3 DNA follows: TGTGCCAGTAGCCGGGACAGGGGCTACGAGCAGTACTTC.